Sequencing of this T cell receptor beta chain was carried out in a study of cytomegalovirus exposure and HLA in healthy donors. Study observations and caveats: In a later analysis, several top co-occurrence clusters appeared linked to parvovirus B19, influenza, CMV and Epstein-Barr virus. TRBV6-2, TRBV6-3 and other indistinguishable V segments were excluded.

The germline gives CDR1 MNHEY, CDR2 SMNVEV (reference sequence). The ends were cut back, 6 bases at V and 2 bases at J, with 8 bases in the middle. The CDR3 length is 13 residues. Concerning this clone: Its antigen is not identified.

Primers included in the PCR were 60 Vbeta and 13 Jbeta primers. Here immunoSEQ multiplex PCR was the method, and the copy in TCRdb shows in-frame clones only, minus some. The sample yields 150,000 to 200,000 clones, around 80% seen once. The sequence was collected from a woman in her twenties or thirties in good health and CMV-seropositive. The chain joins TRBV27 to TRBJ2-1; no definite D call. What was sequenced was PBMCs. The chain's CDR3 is CASSFAAYNEQFF. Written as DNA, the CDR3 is TGTGCCAGCAGCTTCGCGGCCTACAATGAGCAGTTCTTC.